The 19 T cell receptor beta chains below were found in one sample sequenced in a study of shared clonotypes between healthy human individuals. Produced via immunoSEQ multiplex PCR; TCRdb's table is partial and in-frame only. The sample contains nearly 1,000,000 clones, 60% to 85% of which appear only once. Sequencing input: memory CD4+ T cells sorted from blood. This sample's subset: CD45RA-negative fraction. The origin of the receptors is a man aged 18-30 years in good health.

The chain recombines TRBV5-4 with TRBJ1-6; D is undetermined. V lost 2 bases, J lost 6 bases, and 9 bases lay in between. Germline V gene data show CDR1 as SGHNT and CDR2 as YYREEE (reference sequence). CDR3 size: 14 residues. CDR3 loop: CASSLDGLNSPLHF. CDR3 in DNA: TGTGCCAGCAGCTTAGATGGACTTAATTCACCCCTCCACTTT.

The V gene is TRBV27, the J gene TRBJ1-4; TRBD1 aligns across 9 bases. Germline CDR1 reads MNHEY; CDR2 reads SMNVEV (reference sequence). This CDR3 comprises 17 residues. Trimming cost V 4 bases and J 7 bases; bases outside gene matches: 13. The CDR3 loop is CASSSHTGQGGCEKLFF. The DNA of the CDR3 is TGTGCCAGCAGTTCCCACACGGGACAGGGTGGGTGTGAAAAACTGTTTTTT.

This clone was seen many times. V gene TRBV28 combines with J gene TRBJ2-7, with 8 bases matching TRBD2. CDR3 length: 16 amino acids. The germline V gene has CDR1 MDHEN and CDR2 SYDVKM. After removal of 9 bases from V and 0 bases from J, the junction contained 13 bases not matched to a gene. In nucleotides, the CDR3 is TGTGCCAGTCTCGGGGGGGGAGCGGAGTACTCCTACGAGCAGTACTTC. Protein: CASLGGGAEYSYEQYF.

This clone has at least ten counts. This chain joins TRBV5-1 and TRBJ1-4; D might be TRBD1 (6 bases). CDR3 size: 15 residues. Trimming stripped 4 bases from V and 2 bases from J, with 12 bases between. The germline CDR1 and CDR2 sequences are SGHRS and YFSETQ. The CDR3 is CASSPQTGTNEKLFF. The CDR3 DNA follows: TGCGCCAGCAGCCCTCAGACAGGTACTAATGAAAAACTGTTTTTT.

V gene TRBV7-9 combines with J gene TRBJ2-5, with D possibly matching TRBD2 (5 bases). Between the trimmed V and J ends, which lost 4 bases and 6 bases, there was a span of 15 bases. Germline V gene sequence: CDR1 SEHNR, CDR2 FQNEAQ (reference sequence). This CDR3 spans 14 amino acids. The CDR3, as DNA: TGTGCCAGCAGCTCCGAGGGCTGGGCGAAGACCCAGTACTTC. Encoded protein: CASSSEGWAKTQYF.

V is TRBV7-3 and J is TRBJ2-5; D might be TRBD2 (5 bases). Between the trimmed V and J ends, which lost 4 bases and 5 bases, there was a span of 11 bases. The CDR3 covers 13 residues. The germline gives CDR1 SGHTA, CDR2 FQGTGA. CDR3 sequence: CASSSRGWETQYF. Here the CDR3 DNA reads TGTGCCAGCAGCTCACGGGGTTGGGAGACCCAGTACTTC.

The chain is built from TRBV10-2 and TRBJ2-5, with 13 bases aligning to TRBD2. Germline V lookup: CDR1 WSHSY, CDR2 SAAADI. This CDR3 has 18 residues. Trimming removed 2 bases from V and 2 bases from J; junction bases left unmatched: 8. DNA for the CDR3: TGCGCCAGCAGTGAGAGGACTAGCGGGGGTCCCCTTCAAGAGACCCAGTACTTC. It encodes CASSERTSGGPLQETQYF.

The rearrangement joins TRBV10-3 to TRBJ2-7, with 15 bases identical to TRBD2. The length of the CDR3 is 14 residues. CDR1 and CDR2 (germline): ENHRY, SYGVKD. The J segment lost 6 bases and the V segment lost 4 bases, leaving 1 base of the junction unmatched. The CDR3 sequence is CAISVGLAGGEQYF. The CDR3 DNA reads as TGTGCCATCAGTGTGGGACTAGCGGGAGGCGAGCAGTACTTC.

As DNA, the CDR3 is TGTGCCAGCAGTCGGGACAGTACGTACTCCTACAATGAGCAGTTCTTC. Translating it yields CASSRDSTYSYNEQFF. The rearrangement joins TRBV7-2 to TRBJ2-1; 7 nucleotides agree with TRBD1. The CDR3 sequence is 16 residues long. The ends lost 6 bases at V and 0 bases at J; junction bases unmatched: 8. Germline-derived CDR1 and CDR2 are SGHTA and FQGNSA.

The V call is TRBV5-1, the J call TRBJ2-2; 9 bases map to TRBD1. Germline values: CDR1 SGHRS, CDR2 YFSETQ. This CDR3 is 15 amino acids long. The trim removed 6 bases at V and 6 bases at J, leaving 9 bases unmatched. CDR3 amino acids: CASTPPQGAAGELFF. In DNA form, the CDR3 reads TGCGCCAGCACTCCCCCACAGGGGGCCGCCGGGGAGCTGTTTTTT.

The rearrangement links TRBV4-1 to TRBJ1-4; 12 bases match TRBD1. Germline V CDR1 and CDR2: MGHRA, YSYEKL. The CDR3 length is 18 residues. The ends lost 4 bases at V and 5 bases at J; junction bases unmatched: 11. CDR3 residues: CASSPQPGQGAGNEKLFF. The CDR3 DNA is TGCGCCAGCAGCCCACAGCCGGGACAGGGGGCGGGAAATGAAAAACTGTTTTTT.

Turning to this clone: This sample also contains other DNA sequences that code for the same CDR3. The chain links TRBV5-1 to TRBJ1-2, with a weak D call TRBD1 (5 bases). This CDR3 has 13 residues. With 3 bases removed from V and 2 bases from J, the gap between germline ends came to 8 bases. Germline V gene lookup returns CDR1 SGHRS and CDR2 YFSETQ. CDR3 DNA: TGCGCCAGCAGCTCGGGGCAGAACTATGGCTACACCTTC. It yields the protein CASSSGQNYGYTF.

J is TRBJ1-2 and V is TRBV6-5; 9 bases match TRBD1. The CDR3 consists of 15 residues. Germline V gene lookup returns CDR1 MNHEY and CDR2 SVGAGI. Trimming cost V 7 bases and J 4 bases; bases outside gene matches: 10. CDR3 loop: CASTPAGTGFYGYTF. As DNA, the CDR3 is TGTGCCAGCACCCCTGCCGGGACAGGGTTCTATGGCTACACCTTC.

This chain connects TRBV11-2 to TRBJ2-7, with TRBD2 matching over 9 bases. The trim removed 5 bases at V and 5 bases at J, leaving 4 bases unmatched. CDR1 and CDR2 (germline): SGHAT, FQNNGV. This CDR3 has 13 amino acids. This CDR3 is CASSIRTSDEQYF. CDR3 bases: TGTGCCAGCAGCATCAGGACTAGCGACGAGCAGTACTTC.

For the CDR3, the DNA is TGTGCCAGCAGCCCGACAACTAACACTGAAGCTTTCTTT. It specifies CASSPTTNTEAFF. The chain has TRBV11-2 and TRBJ1-1, with D uncertain. This CDR3 spans 13 amino acids. Looked up from germline, CDR1 is SGHAT and CDR2 is FQNNGV. The ends were cut back, 5 bases at V and 2 bases at J, with 9 bases in the middle.

This chain links TRBV6-6 with TRBJ1-6; no clear D gene. The V gene's germline CDR1 is MNHNY and CDR2 SVGAGI (reference sequence). The V end lost 2 bases, the J end lost 9 bases, and 11 bases lay between the germline ends. The CDR3 loop spans 14 amino acids. In nucleotides, the CDR3 is TGTGCCAGCAGTTACCGCGTGGGCAGTTCACCCCTCCACTTT. Translated: CASSYRVGSSPLHF.

The rearrangement links TRBV6-9 to TRBJ2-2; D perhaps matches TRBD2 (5 bases). CDR3 size: 15 residues. V was trimmed by 6 bases and J by 0 bases, leaving 11 bases between them. The germline V gene encodes CDR1 MNHGY and CDR2 SVAAGI. CDR3 sequence (DNA): TGTGCCAGCAGCGATACTAGGACGAACACCGGGGAGCTGTTTTTT. This gives the protein CASSDTRTNTGELFF.

The chain has TRBV10-3 and TRBJ2-7; 13 positions match TRBD2. V dropped 4 bases and J dropped 4; count of bases not matched to a gene: 7. CDR1 ENHRY and CDR2 SYGVKD come from the germline V gene. The CDR3 totals 16 residues. The CDR3 sequence is CAISGLGLAGTYEQYF. CDR3 sequence (DNA): TGTGCCATCAGTGGCTTGGGACTAGCGGGGACTTACGAGCAGTACTTC.

The chain has TRBV18 and TRBJ2-1, with D perhaps being TRBD1 or TRBD2 (5 bases each). The CDR3 is 13 residues long. CDR1 is KGHSH, CDR2 LQKENI, per germline. The V end lost 2 bases, the J end lost 6 bases, and 8 bases lay between the germline ends. CDR3 in amino acids: CASSPKGSNEQFF. The CDR3 nucleotides read TGTGCCAGCTCACCAAAGGGGAGCAATGAGCAGTTCTTC.